This T cell receptor (beta chain) was captured in a study of regulatory T cells in long-lasting Graves disease. The CDR3 consists of 15 residues. Germline V gives CDR1 SGHTA, CDR2 FQGTGA. Between the trimmed V and J ends, which lost 5 bases and 0 bases, there was a span of 11 bases. This sample's time point: persistent/refractory GD, antithyroid drugs over 5 years with positive TRAb. Preparation of the TCR library used RNA extracted from PBMCs. iRepertoire HTBI primers and Arm-PCR of CDR3 regions built TCR beta libraries. TCRdb itself ran the multiplex PCR reads through MiXCR, one entry per CDR3 protein. The data contain roughly 470,000 distinct CDR3 sequences, less than 25% of them singletons. This clonotype was found once.

The source is a female donor with Graves disease. J is TRBJ2-1 and V is TRBV7-3; D unclear. This specimen was peripheral blood mononuclear cells (PBMCs), taken when the disease was refractory, from a patient treated with antithyroid drugs. The DNA of the CDR3 is TGTGCCAGCAGCCGATCGGATGGCTCCTACAATGAGCAGTTCTTC. Translating it yields CASSRSDGSYNEQFF.